This T cell receptor beta chain was obtained from a study of T-cell memory formation after mild COVID-19. General study points: Researchers report contracting CD4+ clones mostly in CM and EM, with CD8+ clones in EMRA.

TCRdb re-called the 5' RACE reads with MiXCR, one entry per CDR3 protein. The sample contains fewer than 90,000 distinct CDR3 sequences, 9.5% to 15% of which appear only once. This clonotype occurred a few times. Antigen: not known. CDR1 and CDR2 from the germline V gene are SEHNR and FQNEAQ (reference sequence). This CDR3 region has 15 residues. Losses at the gene ends were 4 bases for V and 5 bases for J; bases not matched to a gene: 9. Input material: PBMCs or a T cell subset sorted from them (not recorded which). This TCR came from a man aged 18 to 35 who had mild COVID-19 (a few samples of this study predate the infection). Cell type and time point are not known. The chain joins TRBV7-9 to TRBJ2-3, with TRBD1 identical over 7 bases. CDR3: CASSWDSYTVDTQYF. In DNA form, the CDR3 reads TGTGCCAGCAGCTGGGACAGCTATACCGTAGATACGCAGTATTTT. Looking up the rest from reference TRBV7-9 and TRBJ2-3 gives the full variable domain: DTGVSQNPRHKITKRGQNVTFRCDPISEHNRLYWYRQTLGQGPEFLTYFQNEAQLEKSRLLSDRFSAERPKGSFSTLEIQRTEQGDSAMYLCASSWDSYTVDTQYFGPGTRLTVL.